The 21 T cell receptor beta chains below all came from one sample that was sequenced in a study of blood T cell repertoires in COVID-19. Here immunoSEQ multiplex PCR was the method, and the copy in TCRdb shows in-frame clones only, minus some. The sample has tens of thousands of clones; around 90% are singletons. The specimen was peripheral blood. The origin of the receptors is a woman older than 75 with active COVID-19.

CDR3 coding DNA: TGTGCCAGTAGCCCCCAAGGGGTGGGCAATCAGCCCCAGCATTTT. This codes for CASSPQGVGNQPQHF. This chain joins TRBV19 and TRBJ1-5, with D possibly TRBD1 on 5 matching bases. The germline gives CDR1 LNHDA, CDR2 SQIVND (reference sequence). V was clipped by 6 bases and J by 2 bases, with 14 bases between them. The CDR3 extends over 15 amino acids.

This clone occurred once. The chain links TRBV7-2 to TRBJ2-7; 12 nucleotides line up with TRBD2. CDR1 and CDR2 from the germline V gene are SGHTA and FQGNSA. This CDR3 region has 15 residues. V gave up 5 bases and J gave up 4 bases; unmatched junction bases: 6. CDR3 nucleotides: TGTGCCAGCAGCCTCACTAGCGGGGGGTCTTACGAGCAGTACTTC. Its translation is CASSLTSGGSYEQYF.

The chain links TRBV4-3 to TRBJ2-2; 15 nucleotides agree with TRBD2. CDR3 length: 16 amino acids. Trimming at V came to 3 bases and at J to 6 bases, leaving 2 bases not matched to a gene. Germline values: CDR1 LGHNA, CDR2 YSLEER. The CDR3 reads CASSQGLAGGAGELFF. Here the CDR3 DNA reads TGCGCCAGCAGCCAGGGACTAGCGGGGGGCGCCGGGGAGCTGTTTTTT.

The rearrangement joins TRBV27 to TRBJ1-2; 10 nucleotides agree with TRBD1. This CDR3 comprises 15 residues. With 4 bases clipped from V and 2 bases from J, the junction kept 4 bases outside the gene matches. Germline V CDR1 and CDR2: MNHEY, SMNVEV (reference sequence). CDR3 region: CASSSPGQGNYGYTF. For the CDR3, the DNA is TGTGCCAGCAGTTCACCGGGACAGGGGAACTATGGCTACACCTTC.

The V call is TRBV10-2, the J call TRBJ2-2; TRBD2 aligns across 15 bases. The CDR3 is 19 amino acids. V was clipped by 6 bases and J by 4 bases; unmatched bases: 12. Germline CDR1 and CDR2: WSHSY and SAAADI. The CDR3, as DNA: TGCGCCAGCAGGGGGCGGACTAGCGGGGGGGCCTCGAGCACCGGGGAGCTGTTTTTT. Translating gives CASRGRTSGGASSTGELFF.

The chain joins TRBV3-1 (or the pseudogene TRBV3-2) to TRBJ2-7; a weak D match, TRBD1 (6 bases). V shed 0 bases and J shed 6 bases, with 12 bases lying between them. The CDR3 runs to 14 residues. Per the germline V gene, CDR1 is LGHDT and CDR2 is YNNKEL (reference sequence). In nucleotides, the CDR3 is TGTGCCAGCAGCCAAGATTGGGGGCAGGCCGAGCAGTACTTC. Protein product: CASSQDWGQAEQYF.

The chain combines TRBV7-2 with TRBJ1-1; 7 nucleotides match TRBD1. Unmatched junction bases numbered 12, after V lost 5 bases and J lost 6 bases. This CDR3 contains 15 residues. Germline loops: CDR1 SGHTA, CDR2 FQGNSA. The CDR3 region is CASSVRGQKGAEAFF. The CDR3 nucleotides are TGTGCCAGCAGCGTACGGGGACAGAAGGGTGCTGAAGCTTTCTTT.

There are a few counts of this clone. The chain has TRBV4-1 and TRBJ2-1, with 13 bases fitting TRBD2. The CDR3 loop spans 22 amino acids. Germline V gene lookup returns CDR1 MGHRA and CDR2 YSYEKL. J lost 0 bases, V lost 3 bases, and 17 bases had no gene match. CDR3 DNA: TGCGCCAGCAGCCATCCTCAAATAACAGGACTAGCGGGGGCAAGCTCCTACAATGAGCAGTTCTTC. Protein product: CASSHPQITGLAGASSYNEQFF.

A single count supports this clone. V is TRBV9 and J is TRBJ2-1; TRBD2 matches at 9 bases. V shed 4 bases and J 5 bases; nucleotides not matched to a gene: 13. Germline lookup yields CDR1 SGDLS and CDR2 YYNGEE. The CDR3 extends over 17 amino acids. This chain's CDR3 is CASSPWSGGGVNNEQFF. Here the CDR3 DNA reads TGTGCCAGCAGCCCCTGGTCGGGCGGGGGGGTTAACAATGAGCAGTTCTTC.

Here the CDR3 reads CASSPTGVIYEQYF. Here the CDR3 DNA reads TGTGCCAGCAGCCCGACAGGGGTGATCTACGAGCAGTACTTC. The rearrangement uses TRBV6-2 or TRBV6-3 and TRBJ2-7; 8 nucleotides align to TRBD1. The V segment lost 6 bases and the J segment 3 bases; nucleotides outside the gene matches: 7. Germline lookup yields CDR1 MNHEY and CDR2 SVGEGT. The CDR3 contains 14 residues.

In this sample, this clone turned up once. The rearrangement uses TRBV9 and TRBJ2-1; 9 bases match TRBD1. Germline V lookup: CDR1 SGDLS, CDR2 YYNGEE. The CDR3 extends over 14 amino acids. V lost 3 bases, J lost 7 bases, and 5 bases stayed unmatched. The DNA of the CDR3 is TGTGCCAGCAGCGACCGGGACAGGGATAATGAGCAGTTCTTC. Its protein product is CASSDRDRDNEQFF.

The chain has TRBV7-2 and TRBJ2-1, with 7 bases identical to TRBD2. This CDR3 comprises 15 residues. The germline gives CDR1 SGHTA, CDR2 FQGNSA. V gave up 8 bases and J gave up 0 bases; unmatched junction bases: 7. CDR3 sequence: CASCVGGVSYNEQFF. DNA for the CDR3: TGTGCCAGCTGCGTGGGGGGGGTCTCCTACAATGAGCAGTTCTTC.

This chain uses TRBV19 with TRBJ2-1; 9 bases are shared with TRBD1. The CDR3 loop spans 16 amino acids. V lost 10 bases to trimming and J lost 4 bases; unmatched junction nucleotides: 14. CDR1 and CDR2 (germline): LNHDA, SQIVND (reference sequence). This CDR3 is CATRGTGSPNYNEQFF. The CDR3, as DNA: TGTGCCACCCGGGGGACAGGGAGTCCGAATTACAATGAGCAGTTCTTC.

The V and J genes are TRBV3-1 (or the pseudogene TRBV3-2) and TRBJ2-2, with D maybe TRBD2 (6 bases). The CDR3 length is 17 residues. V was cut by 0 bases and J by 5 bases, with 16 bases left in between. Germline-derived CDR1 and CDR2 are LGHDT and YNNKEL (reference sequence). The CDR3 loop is CASSQDVRQGGTGELFF. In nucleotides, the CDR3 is TGTGCCAGCAGCCAAGATGTTCGGCAGGGAGGAACCGGGGAGCTGTTTTTT.

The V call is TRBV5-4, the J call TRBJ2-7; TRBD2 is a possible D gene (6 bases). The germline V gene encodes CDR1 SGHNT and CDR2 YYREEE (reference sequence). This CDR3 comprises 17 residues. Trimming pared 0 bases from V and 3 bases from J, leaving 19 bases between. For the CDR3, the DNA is TGTGCCAGCAGCTTGGTGGGTACGGGGAGGATTGGCTACGAGCAGTACTTC. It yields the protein CASSLVGTGRIGYEQYF. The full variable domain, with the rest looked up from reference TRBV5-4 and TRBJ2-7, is ETGVTQSPTHLIKTRGQQVTLRCSSQSGHNTVSWYQQALGQGPQFIFQYYREEENGRGNFPPRFSGLQFPNYSSELNVNALELDDSALYLCASSLVGTGRIGYEQYFGPGTRLTVT.

The CDR3 DNA reads TGTGCCAGCAGCACCCCGGGGCGTGGACCCCCGGGGGACACCTTC. This sequence encodes CASSTPGRGPPGDTF. The V gene is TRBV13, the J gene TRBJ1-2, with TRBD1 as a possible D gene (5 bases). The CDR3 loop spans 15 amino acids. From germline, CDR1 is PRHDT and CDR2 FYEKMQ (reference sequence). Trimming shortened V by 5 bases and J by 12 bases, and 25 bases separated the two germline ends.

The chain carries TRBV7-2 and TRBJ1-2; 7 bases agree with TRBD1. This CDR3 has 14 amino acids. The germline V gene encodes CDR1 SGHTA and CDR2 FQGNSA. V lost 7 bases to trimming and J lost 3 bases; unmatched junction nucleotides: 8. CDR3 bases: TGTGCCAGCACCTCGACAGGGACTGACTATGGCTACACCTTC. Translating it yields CASTSTGTDYGYTF.

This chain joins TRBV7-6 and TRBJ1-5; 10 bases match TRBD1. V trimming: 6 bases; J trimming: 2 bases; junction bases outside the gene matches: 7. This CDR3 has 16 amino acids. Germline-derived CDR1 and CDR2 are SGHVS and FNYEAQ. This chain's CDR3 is CASRGDRGIRNQPQHF. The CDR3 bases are TGTGCCAGCAGGGGGGACAGGGGTATCCGCAATCAGCCCCAGCATTTT.

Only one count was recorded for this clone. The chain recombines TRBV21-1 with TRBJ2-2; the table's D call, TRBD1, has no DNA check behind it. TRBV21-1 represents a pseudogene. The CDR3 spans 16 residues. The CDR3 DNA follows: TGTGCCAGCAGCAAAGTGGACAGGGCAGGAACCGGGGAGCTGTTTTTT. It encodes CASSKVDRAGTGELFF.

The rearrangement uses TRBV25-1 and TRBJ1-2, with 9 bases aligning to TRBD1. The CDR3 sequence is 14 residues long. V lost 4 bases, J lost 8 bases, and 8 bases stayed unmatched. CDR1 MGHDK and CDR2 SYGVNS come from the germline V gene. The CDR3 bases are TGTGCCAGCAGTGCGGGGGACAGGGCCAGCGGCTACACCTTC. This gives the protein CASSAGDRASGYTF.

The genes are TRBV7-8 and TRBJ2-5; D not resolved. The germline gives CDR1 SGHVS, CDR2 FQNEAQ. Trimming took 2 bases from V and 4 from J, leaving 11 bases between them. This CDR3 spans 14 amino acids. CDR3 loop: CASSLLGAGETQYF. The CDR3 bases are TGTGCCAGCAGCTTATTAGGTGCAGGAGAGACCCAGTACTTC.